The 18 T cell receptor beta chains below were found in one sample sequenced in a study of T cell repertoires in cytomegalovirus infection. TCRdb redid the calling of the reads with MiXCR, one entry per CDR3 protein. The sample contains 560,000 or so distinct CDR3 sequences, approximately 15% of which appear only once. The specimen sequenced was CD8+ T cells from PBMCs. Source of these receptors: a human donor in good health (CMV status not recorded). Some clones in this sample may be carry-over from other donors' samples.

The V gene is TRBV20-1, the J gene TRBJ1-1, with D tentatively TRBD1 (5 bases). The CDR3 spans 12 residues. Germline-derived CDR1 and CDR2 are DFQATT and SNEGSKA (reference sequence). V dropped 0 bases and J dropped 9 bases, with 11 bases sitting between them. CDR3 in amino acids: CSARDRQGKAFF. CDR3 nucleotides: TGCAGTGCTAGAGATCGGCAGGGAAAAGCTTTCTTT.

This clonotype was seen repeatedly, ten times or more. V is TRBV12-3 or TRBV12-4 and J is TRBJ2-3; the D gene could be TRBD1 or TRBD2 (5 bases each). Trimming pared 7 bases from V and 0 bases from J, leaving 14 bases between. There are 15 residues in the CDR3. CDR3 sequence reads: CASTIERDSTDTQYF. DNA for the CDR3: TGTGCCAGCACCATCGAAAGGGACAGCACAGATACGCAGTATTTT.

This clonotype occurred many times. The chain employs TRBV5-1 and TRBJ2-1; perhaps TRBD2 as D (6 bases). Per the germline V gene, CDR1 is SGHRS and CDR2 is YFSETQ. V shed 2 bases and J shed 2 bases, with 11 bases lying between them. This CDR3 contains 15 residues. CDR3 DNA sequence: TGCGCCAGCAGCTTCGGACTACCACCCTACAATGAGCAGTTCTTC. This gives the protein CASSFGLPPYNEQFF. The full variable domain, in which reference TRBV5-1 and TRBJ2-1 provide the parts outside the CDR3, is KAGVTQTPRYLIKTRGQQVTLSCSPISGHRSVSWYQQTPGQGLQFLFEYFSETQRNKGNFPGRFSGRQFSNSRSEMNVSTLELGDSALYLCASSFGLPPYNEQFFGPGTRLTVL.

This clonotype was observed a handful of times. The chain recombines TRBV3-1 with TRBJ2-5, with 8 bases aligning to TRBD2. Germline lookup yields CDR1 LGHDT and CDR2 YNNKEL (reference sequence). This CDR3 comprises 18 residues. Trimming removed 4 bases from V and 5 bases from J; junction bases left unmatched: 18. The CDR3 bases are TGTGCCAGCAGCCCATCCCGCGGGGGGCCGGGACTAGGCGAGACCCAGTACTTC. The encoded protein is CASSPSRGGPGLGETQYF.

The chain joins TRBV15 to TRBJ2-7; D is unclear. Germline values: CDR1 LNHNV, CDR2 YYDKDF (reference sequence). The CDR3 is 14 residues long. V was pared by 1 base and J by 0 bases, with 7 bases between. Here the CDR3 reads CATSRVGVSYEQYF. CDR3 coding DNA: TGTGCCACCAGCAGAGTTGGGGTCTCCTACGAGCAGTACTTC.

In its sample, this clonotype was seen a few times. The chain recombines TRBV9 with TRBJ1-3; D may be TRBD1 (5 bases). V dropped 4 bases and J dropped 0 bases, with 11 bases sitting between them. Germline V lookup: CDR1 SGDLS, CDR2 YYNGEE. This CDR3 region has 15 residues. The CDR3 bases are TGTGCCAGCAGCTTTGACAGTTTCTCTGGAAACACCATATATTTT. This encodes CASSFDSFSGNTIYF.

This clonotype was detected only a few times. The J gene is TRBJ2-2, the V gene TRBV9; unclear D gene. Germline assignment: CDR1 SGDLS and CDR2 YYNGEE. The CDR3 totals 13 residues. Trimming pared 7 bases from V and 1 base from J, leaving 8 bases between. CDR3: CASRAGNTGELFF. Written as DNA, the CDR3 is TGTGCCAGCCGGGCAGGGAACACCGGGGAGCTGTTTTTT.

Only a few counts were recorded for this clonotype. The chain has TRBV19 and TRBJ2-7; D not resolved. CDR3 length equals 14 residues. The V and J ends lost 4 bases and 7 bases respectively, with 17 bases between them. Per the germline V gene, CDR1 is LNHDA and CDR2 is SQIVND (reference sequence). CDR3 amino acids: CASSTDPEVREQYF. As DNA, the CDR3 is TGTGCCAGTAGTACAGACCCTGAGGTGAGGGAGCAGTACTTC.

V gene TRBV14 combines with J gene TRBJ2-3, with TRBD2 matching 10 bases. Germline V lookup: CDR1 SGHDN, CDR2 FVKESK. V lost 1 base to trimming and J lost 1 base; unmatched junction nucleotides: 5. The CDR3 consists of 17 residues. CDR3 region: CASSQVPLAGRTDTQYF. DNA of the CDR3: TGTGCCAGCAGCCAAGTCCCACTAGCGGGGCGCACAGATACGCAGTATTTT.

This clonotype was counted many times. The V gene is TRBV10-2, the J gene TRBJ2-3; 8 bases agree with TRBD2. From germline, CDR1 is WSHSY and CDR2 SAAADI. The CDR3 consists of 16 residues. Trimming cost V 5 bases and J 3 bases; bases outside gene matches: 10. CDR3 nucleotide sequence: TGCGCCAGCAGTTCCACGGGGGGGATTGGGACAGATACGCAGTATTTT. The encoded protein is CASSSTGGIGTDTQYF.

Notes on this clonotype: This may arise from a read error, as a much more abundant clone is one base away. The chain has TRBV4-1 and TRBJ2-3; weak D call: TRBD1 (6 bases). The V gene's germline CDR1 is MGHRA and CDR2 YSYEKL. Trimming removed 8 bases from V and 0 bases from J, with 15 bases in between. The CDR3 totals 15 residues. The CDR3 nucleotides read TGCGCCAGCGGAACCGGGACACCTAGCACAGATACGCAGTATTTT. Its protein is CASGTGTPSTDTQYF.

The chain employs TRBV7-9 and TRBJ1-6; no clear D gene. The ends were cut back, 2 bases at V and 7 bases at J, with 24 bases in the middle. The CDR3 sequence is 19 residues long. Germline CDR1 SEHNR, CDR2 FQNEAQ (reference sequence). CDR3 sequence reads: CASSLTFSRGQRENSPLHF. In nucleotides, the CDR3 is TGTGCCAGCAGCTTAACGTTTTCGCGGGGTCAAAGAGAAAATTCACCCCTCCACTTT.

This clonotype was detected many times. V and J are TRBV7-8 and TRBJ1-1, with 8 bases fitting TRBD1. The V gene's germline CDR1 is SGHVS and CDR2 FQNEAQ. The CDR3 runs 17 residues. The V gene end was trimmed by 5 bases and the J gene end by 1 base; junction bases not matched to a gene: 12. DNA of the CDR3: TGTGCCAGCAGCCTCTTGGACAGGGTATCGGCGAACACTGAAGCTTTCTTT. It is translated as CASSLLDRVSANTEAFF.

This clonotype was recorded many times. The chain has TRBV7-8 and TRBJ1-1, with 12 positions matching TRBD1. This CDR3 comprises 17 residues. CDR1 SGHVS and CDR2 FQNEAQ come from the germline V gene. V shed 1 base, J shed 5 bases, and the junction held 8 bases outside the gene matches. The CDR3 nucleotides read TGTGCCAGCAGCTTAGGGGACAGGGGGCCTTTGGGGACTGAAGCTTTCTTT. Its translation: CASSLGDRGPLGTEAFF.

This clonotype has ten or more counts. The gene calls are TRBV7-9 and TRBJ1-2; 7 bases match TRBD1. This CDR3 is built from 13 residues. Looked up from germline, CDR1 is SEHNR and CDR2 is FQNEAQ (reference sequence). V was pared by 3 bases and J by 6 bases, with 4 bases of the junction left unmatched. This chain's CDR3 is CASSLRQGHGYTF. The CDR3 coding sequence is TGTGCCAGCAGCTTGAGACAGGGCCATGGCTACACCTTC.

This clonotype showed up just a few times. The V call is TRBV5-1, the J call TRBJ2-1, with 7 positions matching TRBD1. The junction had 7 bases not matched to a gene; V was cut back by 2 bases and J by 2 bases. The germline CDR1 and CDR2 sequences are SGHRS and YFSETQ. The CDR3 length is 16 residues. The CDR3 sequence: CASSLQGLQTYNEQFF. CDR3 in DNA: TGCGCCAGCAGCTTACAGGGGCTGCAGACCTACAATGAGCAGTTCTTC.

This chain links TRBV20-1 with TRBJ2-3, with 14 positions matching TRBD2. CDR1 and CDR2 from the germline V gene are DFQATT and SNEGSKA (reference sequence). CDR3 length equals 16 residues. The CDR3 region has the DNA TGCAGATCCGGGACTAGCGGGAGTGGAAGGACAGATACGCAGTATTTT. Amino acids: CRSGTSGSGRTDTQYF.

This clonotype was observed a few times. V gene TRBV15 combines with J gene TRBJ2-3; no clear D. The CDR3 is made up of 11 amino acids. CDR1 and CDR2 from the germline V gene are LNHNV and YYDKDF (reference sequence). V was pared by 11 bases and J by 4 bases, with 10 bases between. The CDR3 coding sequence is TGTGCCGTGGGTGATTCAGATACGCAGTATTTT. Amino acid sequence: CAVGDSDTQYF.